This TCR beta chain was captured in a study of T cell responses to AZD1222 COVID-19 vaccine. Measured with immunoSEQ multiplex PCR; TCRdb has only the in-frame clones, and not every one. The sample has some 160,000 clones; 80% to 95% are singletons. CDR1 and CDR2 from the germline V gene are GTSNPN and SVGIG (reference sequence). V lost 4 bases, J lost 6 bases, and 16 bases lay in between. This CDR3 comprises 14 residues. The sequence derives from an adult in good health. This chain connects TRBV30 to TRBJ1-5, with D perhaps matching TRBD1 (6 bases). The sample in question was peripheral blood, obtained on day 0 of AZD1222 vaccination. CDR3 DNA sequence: TGTGCCTGGAATTCAGGGGCAAGGACTCAGCCCCAGCATTTT. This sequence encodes CAWNSGARTQPQHF.